Listed below are T cell receptor beta chains from one sample, sequenced in a study of beta chain features in type 1 diabetes. TCRdb's copy holds only in-frame clones and misses some; the assay was immunoSEQ multiplex PCR. Found here are approximately 250,000 clones, 11% of them singletons; the top ten hold around 0.017%. Specimen: naive CD4+ T cells from blood. The receptors stem from a young man with type 1 diabetes. Each CDR3 is given with its conserved first and last residue. The D gene is left open where the match is weak. Only part of the rows carry a size: once, few, many, or a class if the clone is expanded.

TRBV7-9	few	TRBD2	16	TRBJ2-2	CASSRSGGTNTGELFF	TGTGCCAGCAGCCGGAGCGGGGGGACTAACACCGGGGAGCTGTTTTTT
TRBV5-4	few	-	15	TRBJ2-2	CASSLDSRPTGELFF	TGTGCCAGCAGCTTGGACAGCCGACCCACCGGGGAGCTGTTTTTT
TRBV11-2	-	-	16	TRBJ2-2	CASSLDSGPLTGELFF	TGTGCCAGCAGCTTAGATTCGGGTCCCCTCACCGGGGAGCTGTTTTTT
TRBV28	few	-	12	TRBJ2-5	CASSIQGETQYF	TGTGCCAGCAGTATCCAGGGAGAGACCCAGTACTTC
TRBV30	few	-	13	TRBJ1-5	CAWAGSRDQPQHF	TGTGCCTGGGCCGGGTCCAGGGATCAGCCCCAGCATTTT
TRBV18	-	-	12	TRBJ1-1	CASSPVPQGAFF	TGTGCCAGCTCTCCCGTCCCGCAGGGAGCTTTCTTT
TRBV7-9	few	-	16	TRBJ2-3	CASSLVRSGEGFLQYF	TGTGCCAGCAGCTTAGTTCGATCCGGCGAGGGCTTTTTGCAGTATTTT
TRBV4-2	few	-	13	TRBJ1-5	CASSQVGGQPQHF	TGTGCCAGCAGCCAAGTGGGGGGTCAGCCCCAGCATTTT
TRBV5-1	few	TRBD1	14	TRBJ1-6	CASSPQGENSPLHF	TGCGCCAGCAGCCCCCAGGGGGAAAATTCACCCCTCCACTTT
TRBV6-1	few	-	13	TRBJ2-7	CASRTGVSYEQYF	TGTGCCAGCAGAACCGGAGTCTCCTACGAGCAGTACTTC
TRBV5-1	-	-	14	TRBJ2-2	CASGGGGLTGELFF	TGCGCCAGCGGAGGCGGGGGCCTCACCGGGGAGCTGTTTTTT
TRBV11-1	few	TRBD1	14	TRBJ2-7	CASSPDRDPYEQYF	TGTGCCAGCAGCCCGGACAGGGATCCCTACGAGCAGTACTTC
TRBV2	few	-	14	TRBJ1-6	CASSPTAGPSPLHF	TGTGCCAGCAGTCCGACCGCAGGGCCTTCACCCCTCCACTTT
TRBV2	-	-	14	TRBJ2-5	CASIPAVTRGTQYF	TGTGCCAGCATCCCAGCGGTAACACGGGGGACCCAGTACTTC
TRBV15	few	-	13	TRBJ2-2	CATSRDLTGELFF	TGTGCCACCAGCAGAGACCTCACCGGGGAGCTGTTTTTT
TRBV7-8	-	-	12	TRBJ2-3	CASSSYTDTQYF	TGTGCCAGCAGCTCGTACACAGATACGCAGTATTTT
TRBV19	-	-	13	TRBJ2-3	CASSTTGTDTQYF	TGTGCCAGTAGTACAACAGGAACAGATACGCAGTATTTT
TRBV5-1	few	TRBD1	14	TRBJ1-3	CASSAGQGGNTIYF	TGCGCCAGCAGCGCCGGACAGGGGGGGAACACCATATATTTT
TRBV6-5	-	TRBD2	14	TRBJ2-1	CASSPGGVYNEQFF	TGTGCCAGCAGTCCCGGGGGGGTCTACAATGAGCAGTTCTTC
TRBV30	once	-	15	TRBJ1-6	CAWNLWGQSGSPLHF	TGTGCCTGGAACTTGTGGGGTCAATCGGGGTCACCCCTCCACTTT
TRBV5-4	-	TRBD1	14	TRBJ1-1	CASSFRDRGPEAFF	TGTGCCAGCAGCTTCCGGGACAGGGGACCTGAAGCTTTCTTT
TRBV7-2	few	TRBD1	15	TRBJ1-2	CASSLRVGGDYGYTF	TGTGCCAGCAGCTTAAGGGTAGGGGGCGACTATGGCTACACCTTC
TRBV7-7	few	-	12	TRBJ2-5	CASRGVGETQYF	TGTGCTAGCAGAGGGGTCGGGGAGACCCAGTACTTC
TRBV7-2	-	-	14	TRBJ2-1	CASSLGGLYNEQFF	TGTGCCAGCAGCTTAGGTGGACTTTACAATGAGCAGTTCTTC
TRBV5-1	-	TRBD2	14	TRBJ2-1	CASSLVGGGNEQFF	TGCGCCAGCAGCTTGGTCGGGGGGGGGAATGAGCAGTTCTTC
TRBV14	few	-	13	TRBJ1-2	CASSRDHSYGYTF	TGTGCCAGCAGCCGAGACCACAGTTATGGCTACACCTTC
TRBV25-1	-	-	11	TRBJ2-1	CASSETTVQFF	TGTGCCAGCAGTGAGACTACCGTACAGTTCTTC
TRBV2	-	-	15	TRBJ1-5	CASNGQIYSNQPQHF	TGTGCCAGCAACGGACAGATTTATAGCAATCAGCCCCAGCATTTT
TRBV11-2	-	-	15	TRBJ2-7	CASSLLRGQAYEQYF	TGTGCCAGCAGCTTGTTGCGGGGTCAAGCCTACGAGCAGTACTTC
TRBV18	-	-	12	TRBJ2-1	CASSPQRGEQFF	TGTGCCAGCTCACCGCAAAGGGGTGAGCAGTTCTTC
TRBV4-2	-	-	18	TRBJ2-1	CASSQEVRGSWTYNEQFF	TGTGCCAGCAGCCAAGAGGTTCGTGGCAGTTGGACTTACAATGAGCAGTTCTTC
TRBV9	few	TRBD2	17	TRBJ2-5	CASSAGLAGDLGETQYF	TGTGCCAGCAGCGCGGGACTAGCGGGGGATTTGGGGGAGACCCAGTACTTC
TRBV6-5	few	-	11	TRBJ1-2	CASGDSYGYTF	TGTGCCAGCGGCGACTCCTATGGCTACACCTTC
TRBV29-1	few	TRBD1	14	TRBJ2-5	CSAMTGGYQETQYF	TGCAGCGCTATGACAGGGGGGTACCAAGAGACCCAGTACTTC
TRBV7-9	-	TRBD2	17	TRBJ2-6	CASSPPRGGTGANVLTF	TGTGCCAGCAGCCCCCCCCGGGGGGGAACTGGGGCCAACGTCCTGACTTTC
TRBV2	-	TRBD1	15	TRBJ1-2	CASRLPGTGSYGYTF	TGTGCCAGCAGACTCCCCGGGACAGGTAGCTATGGCTACACCTTC
TRBV30	-	-	14	TRBJ2-7	CAWRPGLSSYEQYF	TGTGCCTGGAGGCCGGGACTGAGCTCCTACGAGCAGTACTTC
TRBV7-9	-	-	14	TRBJ1-2	CASSPGMRGYGYTF	TGTGCCAGCAGCCCCGGGATGAGAGGCTATGGCTACACCTTC
TRBV5-1	-	TRBD1	14	TRBJ2-3	CASRLTGQTDTQYF	TGCGCCAGCAGACTGACAGGGCAAACAGATACGCAGTATTTT
TRBV6-6	-	-	12	TRBJ1-3	CASSYVGRSIYF	TGTGCCAGCAGTTACGTAGGCAGGTCCATATATTTT
TRBV29-1	-	-	11	TRBJ2-5	CSVEWQETQYF	TGCAGCGTAGAGTGGCAAGAGACCCAGTACTTC
TRBV5-4	-	-	14	TRBJ2-5	CASSLGGSQETQYF	TGTGCCAGCAGCTTGGGCGGCAGCCAAGAGACCCAGTACTTC
TRBV7-2	-	-	15	TRBJ1-5	CASSLKGLSNQPQHF	TGTGCCAGCAGCTTAAAGGGGTTAAGCAATCAGCCCCAGCATTTT
TRBV7-6	few	-	14	TRBJ2-7	CASSLGQGGEEQYF	TGTGCCAGCAGCTTAGGACAGGGAGGAGAAGAGCAGTACTTC
TRBV7-2	few	-	12	TRBJ1-2	CASSRIEDGYTF	TGTGCCAGCAGCCGGATTGAGGATGGCTACACCTTC